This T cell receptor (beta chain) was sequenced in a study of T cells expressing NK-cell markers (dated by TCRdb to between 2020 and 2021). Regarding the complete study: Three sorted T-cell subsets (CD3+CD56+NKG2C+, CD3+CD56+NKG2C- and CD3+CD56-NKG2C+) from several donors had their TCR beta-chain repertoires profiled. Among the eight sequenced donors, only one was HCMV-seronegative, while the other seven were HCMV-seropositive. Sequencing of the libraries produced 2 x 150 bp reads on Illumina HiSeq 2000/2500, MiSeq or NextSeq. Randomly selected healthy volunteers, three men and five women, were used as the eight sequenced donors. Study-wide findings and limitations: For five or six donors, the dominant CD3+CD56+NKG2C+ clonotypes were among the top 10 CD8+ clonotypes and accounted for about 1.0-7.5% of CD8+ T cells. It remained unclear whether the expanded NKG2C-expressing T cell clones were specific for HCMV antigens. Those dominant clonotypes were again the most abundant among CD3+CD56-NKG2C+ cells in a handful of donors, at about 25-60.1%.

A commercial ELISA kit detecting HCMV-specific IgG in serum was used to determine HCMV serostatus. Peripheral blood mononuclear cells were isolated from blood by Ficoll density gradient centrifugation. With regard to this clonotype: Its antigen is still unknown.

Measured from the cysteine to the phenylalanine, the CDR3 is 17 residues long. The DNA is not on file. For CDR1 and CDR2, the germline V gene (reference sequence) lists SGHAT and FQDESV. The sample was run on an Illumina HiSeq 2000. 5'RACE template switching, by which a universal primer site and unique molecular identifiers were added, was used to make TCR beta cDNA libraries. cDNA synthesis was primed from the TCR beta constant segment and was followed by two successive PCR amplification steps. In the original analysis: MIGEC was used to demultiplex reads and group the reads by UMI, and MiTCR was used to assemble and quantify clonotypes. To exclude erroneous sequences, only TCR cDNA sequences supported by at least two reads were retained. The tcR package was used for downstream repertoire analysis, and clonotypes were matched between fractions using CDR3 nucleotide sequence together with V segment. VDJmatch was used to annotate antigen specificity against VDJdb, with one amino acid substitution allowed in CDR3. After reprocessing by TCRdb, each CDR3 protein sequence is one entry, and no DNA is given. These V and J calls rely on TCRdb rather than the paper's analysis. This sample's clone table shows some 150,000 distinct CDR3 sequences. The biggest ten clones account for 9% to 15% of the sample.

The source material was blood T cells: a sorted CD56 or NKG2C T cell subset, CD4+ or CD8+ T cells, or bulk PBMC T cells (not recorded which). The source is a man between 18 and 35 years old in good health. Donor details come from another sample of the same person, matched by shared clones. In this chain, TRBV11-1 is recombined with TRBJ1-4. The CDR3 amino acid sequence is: CASSSGPFGGTNEKLFF.